One and the same sample provided the 13 T cell receptor beta chains below, sequenced in a study of beta chain features in type 1 diabetes. Sequenced material consisted of expressed TCRB transcripts (all of the isolated RNA was reverse transcribed). Profiling relied on immunoSEQ multiplex PCR, and the TCRdb table lists in-frame clones only, not all of them. Of around 500,000 clones listed, about 10% were seen once; the top ten hold more than 0.045%. The sequenced sample consisted of naive CD4+ T cells from blood. Receptors originate from a woman younger than 30 in good health.

This clone was seen a few times. This chain joins TRBV29-1 and TRBJ2-5; 11 nucleotides align to TRBD2. The CDR3 covers 15 residues. The trim removed 5 bases at V and 0 bases at J, leaving 5 bases unmatched. CDR1 is SQVTM and CDR2 is ANQGSEA in the germline V gene. CDR3 sequence (DNA): TGCAGCGTTCCCACTAGCGGGGGTTACCAAGAGACCCAGTACTTC. It is translated as CSVPTSGGYQETQYF.

Comments on this clone: Other DNA variants within this sample encode the same CDR3. This rearrangement joins TRBV9 to TRBJ2-7; tentative D call: TRBD1 (5 bases). Germline V gene lookup returns CDR1 SGDLS and CDR2 YYNGEE. This CDR3 region has 13 residues. Trimming left V 3 bases short and J 0 bases short, with 7 bases between. The CDR3 reads CASSEGLSYEQYF. The CDR3 DNA reads as TGTGCCAGCAGCGAGGGGCTCTCCTACGAGCAGTACTTC.

J is TRBJ2-5 and V is TRBV7-9, with 10 positions matching TRBD1. The CDR3 has 15 residues. V was pared by 5 bases and J by 6 bases, with 9 bases of the junction left unmatched. Germline CDR1 reads SEHNR; CDR2 reads FQNEAQ (reference sequence). The CDR3 reads CASSANRDRGQTQYF. CDR3 bases: TGTGCCAGCAGCGCGAACCGGGACAGGGGACAGACCCAGTACTTC.

The rearrangement uses TRBV7-8 and TRBJ2-7, with D tentatively TRBD1 (6 bases). Germline V gives CDR1 SGHVS, CDR2 FQNEAQ. The CDR3 has 13 residues. V was clipped by 5 bases and J by 3 bases, with 11 bases between them. In DNA form, the CDR3 reads TGTGCCAGCAGCCCAGGACAGAACTACGAGCAGTACGTC. Residues: CASSPGQNYEQYV.

The CDR3 is CAWRVVGRAEAFF. The CDR3 DNA is TGTGCCTGGAGAGTAGTAGGTCGGGCTGAAGCTTTCTTT. This chain joins TRBV30 and TRBJ1-1, with D unresolved. From germline, CDR1 is GTSNPN and CDR2 SVGIG (reference sequence). The CDR3 has 13 residues. Trimming stripped 3 bases from V and 6 bases from J, with 14 bases between. The whole variable domain, filled in from reference TRBV30 and TRBJ1-1, reads SQTIHQWPATLVQPVGSPLSLECTVEGTSNPNLYWYRQAAGRGLQLLFYSVGIGQISSEVPQNLSASRPQDRQFILSSKKLLLSDSGFYLCAWRVVGRAEAFFGQGTRLTVV.

This clone has only a few counts. The chain joins TRBV4-1 to TRBJ2-1; 13 bases align to TRBD2. Per germline, CDR1 MGHRA and CDR2 YSYEKL. This CDR3 is 17 amino acids long. Unmatched junction bases numbered 4, after V lost 1 base and J lost 4 bases. The CDR3 DNA follows: TGCGCCAGCAGCCAAGGACTAGCGGGAGGACCATACAATGAGCAGTTCTTC. Encoded protein: CASSQGLAGGPYNEQFF.

V is TRBV9 and J is TRBJ2-1; TRBD2 aligns across 12 bases. The V segment lost 6 bases and the J segment 7 bases; nucleotides outside the gene matches: 8. CDR1 and CDR2 from the germline V gene are SGDLS and YYNGEE. This CDR3 spans 15 amino acids. The DNA of the CDR3 is TGTGCCAGCACCAGGACTAGCGGGAAGGGAAATGAGCAGTTCTTC. Translated: CASTRTSGKGNEQFF.

This clone came up a few times. This chain uses TRBV29-1 with TRBJ2-3, with D possibly matching TRBD2 (7 bases). V gave up 6 bases and J gave up 4 bases, with 20 bases separating them. Germline V CDR1 and CDR2: SQVTM, ANQGSEA. This CDR3 is built from 15 residues. The CDR3 spells CSVTVGGRVSDTQYF. The DNA for the CDR3 is TGCAGCGTGACAGTGGGGGGGCGAGTGTCAGATACGCAGTATTTT.

This clone has only a few counts. V is TRBV4-3 and J is TRBJ1-2; D is unresolved. CDR1 is LGHNA and CDR2 is YSLEER in the germline V gene. The ends were cut back, 4 bases at V and 8 bases at J, with 14 bases in the middle. This CDR3 contains 13 residues. The DNA for the CDR3 is TGCGCCAGCAGCCTTTTCACGGGCGAAGGCTACACCTTC. Protein product: CASSLFTGEGYTF.

A few counts support this clone. A much larger clone sits a single nucleotide away, making a read error possible. The rearrangement links TRBV6-6 to TRBJ2-3, with D hard to call. The CDR3 runs 11 residues. With 4 bases removed from V and 4 bases from J, the gap between germline ends came to 3 bases. Germline lookup yields CDR1 MNHNY and CDR2 SVGAGI (reference sequence). The CDR3, as DNA: TGTGCCAGCAGTTTGGCAGATACGCAGTATTTT. It translates to CASSLADTQYF.

This clone was counted only a few times. The chain combines TRBV7-9 with TRBJ2-7; D uncertain. V shed 2 bases and J shed 3 bases, with 5 bases lying between them. CDR1 SEHNR and CDR2 FQNEAQ come from the germline V gene (reference sequence). The CDR3 loop spans 12 amino acids. CDR3 sequence (DNA): TGTGCCAGCAGCTTACACCGCTACGAGCAGTACGTC. As protein: CASSLHRYEQYV.

This clone came up a few times. V is TRBV7-9 and J is TRBJ1-2; D call uncertain. V was pared by 4 bases and J by 8 bases, with 8 bases between. From germline, CDR1 is SEHNR and CDR2 FQNEAQ (reference sequence). The CDR3 is 11 residues long. The CDR3 DNA reads TGTGCCAGCAGCTCCCTGGGCGGCTACACCTTC. Its translation: CASSSLGGYTF.

A note on this clone: Other DNA sequences from this sample encode an identical CDR3 as well. The V call is TRBV7-2, the J call TRBJ2-3; D is unresolved. Germline V gives CDR1 SGHTA, CDR2 FQGNSA. Between the trimmed V and J ends, which lost 1 base and 1 base, there was a span of 6 bases. This CDR3 comprises 14 residues. The CDR3 DNA is TGTGCCAGCAGCTTAGATCGTGGCACAGATACGCAGTATTTT. It specifies CASSLDRGTDTQYF.